The T cell receptor (beta chain) under discussion was sequenced for a study of blood T cell repertoires in COVID-19. Study details: Italy, Spain and the United States were the sources of the convalescent and acute COVID-19 samples.

The length of the CDR3 is 19 residues. CDR1 is LGHNA, CDR2 YNFKEQ, per germline. V lost 0 bases, J lost 2 bases, and 21 bases lay in between. Using immunoSEQ multiplex PCR, the repertoire was profiled, and TCRdb retains in-frame clones only, with some absent. In the table there are some 48,000 clones, around 84% of which are singletons. What was sequenced was peripheral blood. The chain carries TRBV4-2 and TRBJ2-3, with D maybe TRBD1 (6 bases). The sequence was collected from a middle-aged man with acute or convalescent COVID-19. The CDR3 bases are TGTGCCAGCAGCCAAGAGCGTGTCCGATTGGGGGCGAACACAGATACGCAGTATTTT. It specifies CASSQERVRLGANTDTQYF.